The text below deals with one T cell receptor (beta chain). Its cognate antigen is unknown. The beta constant-region primer was an equimolar mix of two oligonucleotides covering TRBC1 and TRBC2. Nested alpha and beta constant-region primers with the SP2 primer drove four PCR rounds on ligated cDNA. TCRdb called the UMI-ligation and nested PCR reads again in MiXCR, with one record for every CDR3 protein. The sample gives more than 95,000 distinct CDR3 sequences, roughly 15% of which show up once; about 3% is in the top ten. Cells stained for CD3, CD4, CD8, CD45RA, CD27 and viability were sorted into four CD45RA/CD27 subsets. These data belong to a study of naive and memory T cell subsets. Study-wide results and caveats: Between naive and memory subsets, TCR abundance power law exponents differed. In naive cells, over 90% of TCR sequences were seen only once. Possibly reflecting memory cells re-expressing CD45RA, a few larger clonotypes occurred in naive repertoires, especially CD8.

Trimming cost V 7 bases and J 7 bases, with 7 bases left between them. The CDR3 is made up of 11 amino acids. The chain uses TRBV12-3 or TRBV12-4 and TRBJ2-2, with D uncertain. Sequenced sample: naive CD8+ T cells from blood. The TCR sequence derives from a human donor in good health. As DNA, the CDR3 is TGTGCCAGCAAAGGTCTCGGGGAGCTGTTTTTT. This gives the protein CASKGLGELFF.